The T cell receptor (beta chain) under discussion was sequenced for a study of T cell repertoires in cytomegalovirus infection. Study at large: CMV infection together with matching HLA type was indicated by public TCR beta signatures. General study findings and limits: There were carriers of CMV plus the relevant HLA, and cumulative public TCR beta family frequency identified them.

V trimming: 7 bases; J trimming: 6 bases; junction bases outside the gene matches: 17. The length of the CDR3 is 15 residues. CDR1 and CDR2 (germline): SQVTM, ANQGSEA. With regard to this clonotype: As yet, its antigen is unknown.

Via MiXCR, TCRdb re-called the reads, giving one row per CDR3 protein. Counted here are more than 500,000 distinct CDR3 sequences, approximately 16% occurring once; the ten biggest clones make up approximately 24%. The clonotype comes from a human donor in good health (CMV status not recorded). Some clones in this sample may be carry-over from other donors' samples. Input material: CD8+ T cells from PBMCs. The chain carries TRBV29-1 and TRBJ1-2, with 7 bases identical to TRBD1. The CDR3: CSGTLERGRGNGYTF. DNA for the CDR3: TGCAGCGGGACCCTCGAGAGGGGGCGGGGAAATGGCTACACCTTC.